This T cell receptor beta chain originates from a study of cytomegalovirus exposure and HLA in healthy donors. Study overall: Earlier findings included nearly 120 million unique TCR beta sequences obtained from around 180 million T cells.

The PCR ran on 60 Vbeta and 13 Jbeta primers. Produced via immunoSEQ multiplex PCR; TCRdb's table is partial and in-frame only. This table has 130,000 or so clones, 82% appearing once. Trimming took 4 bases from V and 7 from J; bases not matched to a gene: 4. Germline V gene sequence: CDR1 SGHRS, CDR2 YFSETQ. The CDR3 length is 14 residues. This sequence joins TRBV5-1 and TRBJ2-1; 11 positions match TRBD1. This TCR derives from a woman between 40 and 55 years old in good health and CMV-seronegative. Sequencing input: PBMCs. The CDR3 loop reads CASSRGDRGNEQFF. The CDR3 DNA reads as TGCGCCAGCAGCCGGGGGGACAGGGGGAATGAGCAGTTCTTC.